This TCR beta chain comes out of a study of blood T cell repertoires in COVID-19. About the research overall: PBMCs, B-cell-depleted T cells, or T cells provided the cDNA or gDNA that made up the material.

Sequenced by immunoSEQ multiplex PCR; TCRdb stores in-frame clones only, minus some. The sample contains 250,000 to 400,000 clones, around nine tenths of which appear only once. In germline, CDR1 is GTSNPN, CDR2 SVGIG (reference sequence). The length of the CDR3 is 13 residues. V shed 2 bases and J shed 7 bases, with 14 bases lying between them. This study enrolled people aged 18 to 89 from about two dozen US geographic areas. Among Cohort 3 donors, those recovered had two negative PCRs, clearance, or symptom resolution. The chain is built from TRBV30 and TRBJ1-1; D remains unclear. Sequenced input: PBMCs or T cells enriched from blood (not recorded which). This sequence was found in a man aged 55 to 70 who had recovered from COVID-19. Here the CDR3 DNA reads TGTGCCTGGAGTCTCTATGTGGTTGGTGAAGCTTTCTTT. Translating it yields CAWSLYVVGEAFF.